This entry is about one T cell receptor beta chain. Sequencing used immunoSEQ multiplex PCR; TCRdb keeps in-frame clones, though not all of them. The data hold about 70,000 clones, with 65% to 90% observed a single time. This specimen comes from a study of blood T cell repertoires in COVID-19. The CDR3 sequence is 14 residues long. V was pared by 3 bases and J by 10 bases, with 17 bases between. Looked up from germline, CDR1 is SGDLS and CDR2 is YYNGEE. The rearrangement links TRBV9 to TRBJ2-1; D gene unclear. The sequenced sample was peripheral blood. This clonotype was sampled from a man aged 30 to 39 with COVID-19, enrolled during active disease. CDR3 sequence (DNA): TGTGCCAGCAGCGCTAACCCGGAGAGTCGGGAGCAGTTCTTC. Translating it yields CASSANPESREQFF.